This T cell receptor beta chain was found in a study of shared clonotypes between healthy human individuals. On this clone itself: Its antigen remains unknown. Other DNA sequences in the sample encode the same CDR3.

Profiling relied on immunoSEQ multiplex PCR, and the TCRdb table lists in-frame clones only, not all of them. The table lists 2 million to 2.5 million clones, 95% of them singletons, with around 0.13% in the top ten. The donors, all of them Caucasian adults, lived in Nashville, Tennessee. Study results and limitations: Clonotypes not shared had lower generation probabilities than those common to all four donors.

With 6 bases clipped from V and 1 base from J, the junction kept 0 bases outside the gene matches. Per germline, CDR1 MNHEY and CDR2 SVGAGI. This CDR3 has 13 residues. J is TRBJ2-3 and V is TRBV6-5; the match to TRBD2 covers 8 bases. Input material: naive CD4+ T cells sorted from blood. The subset: CD45RA+ positively selected. The TCR comes from a man younger than 30 in good health. CDR3 DNA: TGTGCCAGCAGACTAGCGGGCACAGATACGCAGTATTTT. This codes for CASRLAGTDTQYF.